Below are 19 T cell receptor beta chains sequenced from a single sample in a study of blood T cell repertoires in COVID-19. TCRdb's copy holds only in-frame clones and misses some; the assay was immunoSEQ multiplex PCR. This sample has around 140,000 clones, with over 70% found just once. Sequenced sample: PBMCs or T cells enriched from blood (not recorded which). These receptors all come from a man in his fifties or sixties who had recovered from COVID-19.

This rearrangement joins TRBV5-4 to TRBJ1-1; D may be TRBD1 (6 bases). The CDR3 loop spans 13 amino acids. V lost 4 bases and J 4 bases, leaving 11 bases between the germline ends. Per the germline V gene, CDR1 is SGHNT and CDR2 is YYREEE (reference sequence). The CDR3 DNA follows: TGTGCCAGCAGCAAAACAGGGATCACTGAAGCTTTCTTT. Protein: CASSKTGITEAFF.

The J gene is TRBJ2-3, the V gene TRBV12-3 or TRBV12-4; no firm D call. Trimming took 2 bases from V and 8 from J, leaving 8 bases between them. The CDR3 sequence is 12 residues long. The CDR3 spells CASSLSRFTQYF. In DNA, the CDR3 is TGTGCCAGCAGTTTAAGTCGGTTTACGCAGTATTTT.

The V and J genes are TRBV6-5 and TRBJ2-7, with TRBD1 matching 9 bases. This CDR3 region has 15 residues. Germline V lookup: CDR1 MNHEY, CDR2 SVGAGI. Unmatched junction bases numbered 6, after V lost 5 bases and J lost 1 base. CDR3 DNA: TGTGCCAGCAGTCCAACAGGGGGCCCGTCCTACGAGCAGTACTTC. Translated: CASSPTGGPSYEQYF.

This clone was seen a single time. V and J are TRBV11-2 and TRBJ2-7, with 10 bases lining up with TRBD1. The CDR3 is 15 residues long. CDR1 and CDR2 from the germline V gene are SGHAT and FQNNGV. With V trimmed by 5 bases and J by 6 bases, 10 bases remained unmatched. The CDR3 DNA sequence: TGTGCCAGCAGCCAGGGACAGGGGCCATGGTTCGAGCAGTACTTC. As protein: CASSQGQGPWFEQYF.

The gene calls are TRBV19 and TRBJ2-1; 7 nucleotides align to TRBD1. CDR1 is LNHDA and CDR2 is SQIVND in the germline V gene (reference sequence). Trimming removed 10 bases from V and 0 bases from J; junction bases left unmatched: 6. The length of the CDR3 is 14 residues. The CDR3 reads CATRQGSSYNEQFF. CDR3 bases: TGTGCCACCCGACAGGGATCCTCCTACAATGAGCAGTTCTTC.

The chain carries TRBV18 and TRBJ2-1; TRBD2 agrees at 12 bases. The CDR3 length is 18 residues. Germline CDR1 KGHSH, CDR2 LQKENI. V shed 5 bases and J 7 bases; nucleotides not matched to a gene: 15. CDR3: CASSTGTSGLRRGNEQFF. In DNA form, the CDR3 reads TGTGCCAGCTCAACTGGGACTAGCGGGCTACGGAGGGGGAATGAGCAGTTCTTC.

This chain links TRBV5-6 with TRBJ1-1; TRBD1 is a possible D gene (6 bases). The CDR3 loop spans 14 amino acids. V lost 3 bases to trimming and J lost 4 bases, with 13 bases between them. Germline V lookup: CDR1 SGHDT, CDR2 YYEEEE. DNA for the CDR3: TGTGCCAGCAGCTGGGGACACCAAAGCACTGAAGCTTTCTTT. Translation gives CASSWGHQSTEAFF.

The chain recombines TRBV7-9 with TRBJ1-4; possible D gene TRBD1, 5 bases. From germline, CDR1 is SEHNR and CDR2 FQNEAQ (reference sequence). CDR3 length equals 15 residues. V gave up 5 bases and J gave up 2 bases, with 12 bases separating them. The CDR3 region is CASSARQSTNEKLFF. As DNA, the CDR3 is TGTGCCAGCAGCGCCCGACAGTCCACTAATGAAAAACTGTTTTTT.

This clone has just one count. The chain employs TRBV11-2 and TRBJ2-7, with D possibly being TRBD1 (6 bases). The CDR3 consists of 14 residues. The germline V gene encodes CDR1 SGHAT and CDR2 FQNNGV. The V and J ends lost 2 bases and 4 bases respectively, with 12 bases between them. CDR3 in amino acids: CASSLTQGPYEQYF. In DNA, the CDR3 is TGTGCCAGCAGCTTAACCCAGGGGCCTTACGAGCAGTACTTC.

This CDR3 reads CASSLGHGNTIYF. CDR3 bases: TGTGCCAGCAGTTTAGGACATGGAAACACCATATATTTT. This chain joins TRBV12-3 or TRBV12-4 and TRBJ1-3; no clear D gene. CDR3 length: 13 residues. Trimming took off 1 base at V and 3 bases at J, with 4 bases between the two ends.

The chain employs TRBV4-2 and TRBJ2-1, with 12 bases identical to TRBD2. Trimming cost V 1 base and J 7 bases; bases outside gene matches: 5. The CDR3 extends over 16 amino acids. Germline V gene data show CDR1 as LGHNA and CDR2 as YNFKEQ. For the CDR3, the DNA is TGTGCCAGCAGCCAAGTGCTAGCGGGGGGGGAAAATGAGCAGTTCTTC. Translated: CASSQVLAGGENEQFF.

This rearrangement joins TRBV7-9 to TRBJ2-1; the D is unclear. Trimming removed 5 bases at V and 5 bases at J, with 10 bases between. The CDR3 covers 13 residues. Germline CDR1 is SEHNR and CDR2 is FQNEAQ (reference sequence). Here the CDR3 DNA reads TGTGCCAGCAGCCGAATACTTAACAATGAGCAGTTCTTC. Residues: CASSRILNNEQFF.

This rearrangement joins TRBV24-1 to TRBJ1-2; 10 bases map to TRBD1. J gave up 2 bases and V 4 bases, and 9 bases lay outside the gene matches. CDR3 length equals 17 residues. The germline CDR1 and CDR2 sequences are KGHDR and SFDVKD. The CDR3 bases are TGTGCCACCAGTGACTCGGGACAGGGGCCGAGGAACTATGGCTACACCTTC. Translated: CATSDSGQGPRNYGYTF.

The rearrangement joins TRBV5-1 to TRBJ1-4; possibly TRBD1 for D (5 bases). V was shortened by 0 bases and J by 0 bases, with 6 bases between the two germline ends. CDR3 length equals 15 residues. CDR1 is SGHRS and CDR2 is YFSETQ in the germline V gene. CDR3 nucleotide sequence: TGCGCCAGCAGCTTGGAGGGGTCAACTAATGAAAAACTGTTTTTT. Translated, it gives CASSLEGSTNEKLFF.

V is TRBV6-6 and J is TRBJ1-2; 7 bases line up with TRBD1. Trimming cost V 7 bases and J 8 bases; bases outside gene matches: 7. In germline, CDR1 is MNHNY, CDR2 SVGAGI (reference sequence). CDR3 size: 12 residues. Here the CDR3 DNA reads TGTGCCAGCACTCTCAGGGGGAGAGGCTACACCTTC. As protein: CASTLRGRGYTF.

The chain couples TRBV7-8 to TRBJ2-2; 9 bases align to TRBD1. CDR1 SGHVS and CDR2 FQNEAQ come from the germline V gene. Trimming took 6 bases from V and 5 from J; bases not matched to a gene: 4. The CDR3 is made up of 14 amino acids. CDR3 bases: TGTGCCAGCAGGACAGGGGGAAGAACCGGGGAGCTGTTTTTT. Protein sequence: CASRTGGRTGELFF.

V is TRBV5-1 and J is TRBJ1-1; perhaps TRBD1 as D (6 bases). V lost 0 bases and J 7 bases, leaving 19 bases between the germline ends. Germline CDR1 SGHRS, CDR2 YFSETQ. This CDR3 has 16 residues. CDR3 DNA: TGCGCCAGCAGCTTGGCCTCTGGGGGCAGTAAGGTTGAAGCTTTCTTT. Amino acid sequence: CASSLASGGSKVEAFF. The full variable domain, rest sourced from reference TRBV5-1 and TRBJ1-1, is KAGVTQTPRYLIKTRGQQVTLSCSPISGHRSVSWYQQTPGQGLQFLFEYFSETQRNKGNFPGRFSGRQFSNSRSEMNVSTLELGDSALYLCASSLASGGSKVEAFFGQGTRLTVV.

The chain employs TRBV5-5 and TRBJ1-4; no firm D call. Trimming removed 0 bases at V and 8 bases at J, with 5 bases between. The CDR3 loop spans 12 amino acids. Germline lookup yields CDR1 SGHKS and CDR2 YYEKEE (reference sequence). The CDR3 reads CASSLAPEKLFF. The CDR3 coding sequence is TGTGCCAGCAGCTTGGCCCCAGAAAAACTGTTTTTT.

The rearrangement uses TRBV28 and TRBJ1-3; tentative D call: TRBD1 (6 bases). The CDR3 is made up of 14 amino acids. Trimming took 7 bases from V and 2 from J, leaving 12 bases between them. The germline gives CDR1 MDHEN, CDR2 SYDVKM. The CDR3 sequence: CASKGKGAGNTIYF. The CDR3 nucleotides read TGTGCCAGCAAGGGGAAGGGGGCTGGAAACACCATATATTTT. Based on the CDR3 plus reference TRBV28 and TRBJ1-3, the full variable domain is DVKVTQSSRYLVKRTGEKVFLECVQDMDHENMFWYRQDPGLGLRLIYFSYDVKMKEKGDIPEGYSVSREKKERFSLILESASTNQTSMYLCASKGKGAGNTIYFGEGSWLTVV.